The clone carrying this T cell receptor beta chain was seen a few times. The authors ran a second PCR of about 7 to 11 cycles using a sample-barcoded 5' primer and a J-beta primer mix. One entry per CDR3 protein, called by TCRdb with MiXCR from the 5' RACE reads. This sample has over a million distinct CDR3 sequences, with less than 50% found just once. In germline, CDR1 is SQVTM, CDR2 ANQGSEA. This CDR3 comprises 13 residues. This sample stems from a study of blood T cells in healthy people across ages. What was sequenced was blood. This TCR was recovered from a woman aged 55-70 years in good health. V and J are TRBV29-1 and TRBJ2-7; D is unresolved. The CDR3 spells CVDGPVIYNEQYF. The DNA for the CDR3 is TGCGTTGACGGGCCGGTGATTTACAATGAGCAGTACTTC.